These 27 T cell receptor beta chains share one sample of origin, sequenced in a study of T cell responses to AZD1222 COVID-19 vaccine. The repertoire was sequenced with immunoSEQ multiplex PCR; TCRdb's copy has only in-frame clones and lacks some. The table has just under 80,000 clones, roughly 90% seen once; the top ten hold around 5.1%. The sample was peripheral blood, taken 28 days after the second AZD1222 dose. The receptors stem from an adult who received the AZD1222 COVID-19 vaccine.

The chain couples TRBV12-3 or TRBV12-4 to TRBJ1-1; D is ambiguous. V was shortened by 3 bases and J by 2 bases, with 7 bases between the two germline ends. The CDR3 covers 13 residues. The CDR3 DNA follows: TGTGCCAGCAGTTTTCGGCGCAACACTGAAGCTTTCTTT. Translating gives CASSFRRNTEAFF.

The J gene is TRBJ2-3, the V gene TRBV28, with D hard to call. Germline V gene sequence: CDR1 MDHEN, CDR2 SYDVKM. Trimming took 4 bases from V and 3 from J, leaving 11 bases between them. This CDR3 is 14 amino acids long. The CDR3 nucleotides are TGTGCCAGCAGTTACGACCGGGTAACAGATACGCAGTATTTT. Protein sequence: CASSYDRVTDTQYF.

This chain uses TRBV5-5 with TRBJ2-3; 9 bases map to TRBD1. Trimming removed 4 bases from V and 2 bases from J; junction bases left unmatched: 5. The germline CDR1 and CDR2 sequences are SGHKS and YYEKEE (reference sequence). The CDR3 runs to 15 residues. CDR3 loop: CASSNRDRDTDTQYF. For the CDR3, the DNA is TGTGCCAGCAGCAACCGGGACAGGGACACAGATACGCAGTATTTT.

The J gene is TRBJ2-1, the V gene TRBV6-5, with D uncertain. The length of the CDR3 is 13 residues. Germline V gene sequence: CDR1 MNHEY, CDR2 SVGAGI. V lost 6 bases, J lost 9 bases, and 15 bases lay in between. CDR3 loop: CASRNVYMGEQFF. The DNA of the CDR3 is TGTGCCAGCAGAAACGTGTATATGGGTGAGCAGTTCTTC.

This chain links TRBV5-6 with TRBJ1-1, with D possibly being TRBD1 (5 bases). The CDR3 has 14 amino acids. Germline V CDR1 and CDR2: SGHDT, YYEEEE. Trimming took 9 bases from V and 3 from J, leaving 18 bases between them. The CDR3 nucleotides read TGTGCCACTACCCCGGGGGGTATGGACACTGAAGCTTTCTTT. Its protein product is CATTPGGMDTEAFF.

A few counts support this clone. The CDR3 region is CAWSGRTAYNSPLHF. The DNA of the CDR3 is TGTGCCTGGAGTGGGCGGACAGCTTATAATTCACCCCTCCACTTT. The J gene is TRBJ1-6, the V gene TRBV30; possible D gene TRBD1, 6 bases. This CDR3 is 15 amino acids long. Trimming took off 1 base at V and 4 bases at J, with 11 bases between the two ends. Germline assignment: CDR1 GTSNPN and CDR2 SVGIG (reference sequence).

V usage is TRBV5-6 and J usage is TRBJ1-3, with D possibly being TRBD1 (5 bases). Trimming took 4 bases from V and 0 from J, leaving 11 bases between them. This CDR3 region has 15 residues. Germline CDR1 and CDR2: SGHDT and YYEEEE. CDR3 DNA: TGTGCCAGCAGCCGCTGGACACCCTCTGGAAACACCATATATTTT. Its translation: CASSRWTPSGNTIYF. The variable domain in full, with the rest retrieved from reference TRBV5-6 and TRBJ1-3, is DAGVTQSPTHLIKTRGQQVTLRCSPKSGHDTVSWYQQALGQGPQFIFQYYEEEERQRGNFPDRFSGHQFPNYSSELNVNALLLGDSALYLCASSRWTPSGNTIYFGEGSWLTVV.

The J gene is TRBJ2-2, the V gene TRBV6-1; perhaps TRBD2 as D (5 bases). The CDR3 is 16 amino acids. V was pared by 2 bases and J by 4 bases, with 14 bases between. Germline V gene data show CDR1 as MNHNS and CDR2 as SASEGT. The DNA for the CDR3 is TGTGCCAGCAGTGAACCAACCTTCCGGGGCACCGGGGAGCTGTTTTTT. Its translation is CASSEPTFRGTGELFF.

The CDR3 spells CASSLSGMDSPLHF. The CDR3 region has the DNA TGTGCCAGCAGTTTATCCGGGATGGATTCACCCCTCCACTTT. The chain uses TRBV27 and TRBJ1-6; D is undetermined. The CDR3 length is 14 residues. Trimming cost V 0 bases and J 8 bases, with 8 bases left between them. The V gene's germline CDR1 is MNHEY and CDR2 SMNVEV (reference sequence).

The chain joins TRBV7-9 to TRBJ1-5; D perhaps matches TRBD1 (5 bases). V was trimmed by 3 bases and J by 6 bases, leaving 9 bases between them. The germline V gene encodes CDR1 SEHNR and CDR2 FQNEAQ (reference sequence). The CDR3 is made up of 13 amino acids. This CDR3 is CASSFGGGQPQHF. DNA for the CDR3: TGTGCCAGCAGCTTTGGGGGGGGTCAGCCCCAGCATTTT.

A few counts support this clone. One junction end disagrees with the germline gene, perhaps due to a read error. The chain carries TRBV7-9 and TRBJ2-7; tentative D call: TRBD2 (5 bases). Germline V lookup: CDR1 SEHNR, CDR2 FQNEAQ (reference sequence). This CDR3 has 14 amino acids. CDR3: CASSWSGISDEQYF. CDR3 nucleotide sequence: TGTGCCAGCAGTTGGTCGGGGATCTCCGACGAGCAGTACTTC.

The chain is built from TRBV19 and TRBJ2-7; the match to TRBD2 covers 10 bases. CDR3 length equals 13 residues. With V trimmed by 9 bases and J by 4 bases, 6 bases remained unmatched. Looked up from germline, CDR1 is LNHDA and CDR2 is SQIVND (reference sequence). CDR3 sequence (DNA): TGTGCCAGGTACGGACTAGCGGCTTACGAGCAGTACTTC. Translated: CARYGLAAYEQYF.

This chain uses TRBV7-9 with TRBJ1-2; D is unclear. The length of the CDR3 is 13 residues. Trimming removed 1 base at V and 9 bases at J, with 12 bases between. CDR1 is SEHNR and CDR2 is FQNEAQ in the germline V gene (reference sequence). The CDR3 nucleotides read TGTGCCAGCAGCTTAGGGTCAGTCCGCAGCTACACCTTC. This codes for CASSLGSVRSYTF.

V is TRBV27 and J is TRBJ1-1; no reliable D call. The V gene lost 3 bases and the J gene lost 0 bases, with 14 bases spanning the gap. From germline, CDR1 is MNHEY and CDR2 SMNVEV (reference sequence). The CDR3 is 16 amino acids. The CDR3 reads CASSFNSGRMNTEAFF. For the CDR3, the DNA is TGTGCCAGCAGTTTTAACTCCGGACGGATGAACACTGAAGCTTTCTTT.

The rearrangement links TRBV7-8 to TRBJ1-2; D gene ambiguous. CDR1 and CDR2 (germline): SGHVS, FQNEAQ. There are 16 residues in the CDR3. Trimming took off 0 bases at V and 0 bases at J, with 11 bases between the two ends. The CDR3 sequence is CASSLAYGPSNYGYTF. CDR3 coding DNA: TGTGCCAGCAGCTTAGCTTACGGGCCGTCTAACTATGGCTACACCTTC.

The chain joins TRBV30 to TRBJ2-5; TRBD1 is a possible D gene (6 bases). The germline CDR1 and CDR2 sequences are GTSNPN and SVGIG (reference sequence). V was cut by 1 base and J by 3 bases, with 6 bases left in between. The CDR3 is made up of 12 amino acids. For the CDR3, the DNA is TGTGCCTGGAGTGCAGGGGAAGAGACCCAGTACTTC. It specifies CAWSAGEETQYF.

The chain couples TRBV7-9 to TRBJ2-6; D might be TRBD1 (6 bases). The germline CDR1 and CDR2 sequences are SEHNR and FQNEAQ (reference sequence). The V end lost 8 bases, the J end lost 0 bases, and 11 bases lay between the germline ends. The CDR3 runs to 15 residues. CDR3 sequence: CASPLGASGANVLTF. DNA of the CDR3: TGTGCCAGCCCACTGGGGGCCTCTGGGGCCAACGTCCTGACTTTC.

The chain carries TRBV23-1 and TRBJ2-1; D might be TRBD2 (5 bases). TRBV23-1 is an ORF for which the function is uncertain. The ends were cut back, 2 bases at V and 3 bases at J, with 17 bases in the middle. This CDR3 comprises 17 residues. CDR3 DNA sequence: TGCGCCAGCAGTCAAAACCCCAAAACTAGTTTCTACAATGAGCAGTTCTTC. Translated, it gives CASSQNPKTSFYNEQFF.

This clone was detected once. The chain links TRBV4-2 to TRBJ1-3, with 7 bases identical to TRBD1. Germline CDR1 and CDR2: LGHNA and YNFKEQ. This CDR3 spans 14 amino acids. Trimming cost V 4 bases and J 3 bases; bases outside gene matches: 3. CDR3 nucleotide sequence: TGTGCCAGCAGCCCAGGACAGGATGGAAACACCATATATTTT. Its translation: CASSPGQDGNTIYF.

V is TRBV11-3 and J is TRBJ2-5, with D possibly TRBD1 on 5 matching bases. The V end lost 6 bases, the J end lost 1 base, and 15 bases lay between the germline ends. The germline V gene encodes CDR1 SGHNT and CDR2 YENEEA. The CDR3 loop spans 15 amino acids. This CDR3 reads CASSQNGHRQETQYF. In DNA form, the CDR3 reads TGTGCCAGCAGTCAAAACGGACACCGCCAAGAGACCCAGTACTTC.

This clone was found a few times. This chain connects TRBV6-1 to TRBJ1-5; no clear D. V was clipped by 3 bases and J by 0 bases, with 12 bases between them. Germline V gene sequence: CDR1 MNHNS, CDR2 SASEGT. The CDR3 runs 16 residues. CDR3 nucleotides: TGTGCCAGCAGTGACTTGGTATCGGATAGCAATCAGCCCCAGCATTTT. This translates into CASSDLVSDSNQPQHF.

The J gene is TRBJ1-1, the V gene TRBV3-1 (or the pseudogene TRBV3-2); D might be TRBD1 (5 bases). Trimming removed 1 base from V and 1 base from J, with 10 bases in between. The CDR3 runs 15 residues. Germline CDR1 LGHDT, CDR2 YNNKEL (reference sequence). As DNA, the CDR3 is TGTGCCAGCAGCCAAGGGGGCCAGGGGAACACTGAAGCTTTCTTT. It is translated as CASSQGGQGNTEAFF.

The CDR3 region has the DNA TGTGCCAGCAGCCCGGGGGAAGGGAGGGCGGACACTGAAGCTTTCTTT. It encodes CASSPGEGRADTEAFF. J is TRBJ1-1 and V is TRBV5-6, with D tentatively TRBD1 (5 bases). The CDR3 is 16 amino acids. Trimming took 4 bases from V and 3 from J, leaving 19 bases between them. CDR1 and CDR2 from the germline V gene are SGHDT and YYEEEE.

The V gene is TRBV10-3, the J gene TRBJ2-1; 9 bases agree with TRBD2. The CDR3 consists of 15 residues. V lost 5 bases to trimming and J lost 7 bases; unmatched junction nucleotides: 9. Germline CDR1 is ENHRY and CDR2 is SYGVKD. The CDR3 DNA reads TGTGCCATCAGTAGAAGACTAGCGGAGGGGAATGAGCAGTTCTTC. Translating gives CAISRRLAEGNEQFF.

The rearrangement joins TRBV6-5 to TRBJ2-7, with TRBD1 identical over 11 bases. Germline trimming cut 5 bases from V and 4 bases from J; bases unmatched to any gene: 4. The CDR3 extends over 14 amino acids. Germline V CDR1 and CDR2: MNHEY, SVGAGI. Written as DNA, the CDR3 is TGTGCCAGCAGTCACTGGGACAGGGGGTACGAGCAGTACTTC. Residues: CASSHWDRGYEQYF.

The V call is TRBV3-1 (or the pseudogene TRBV3-2), the J call TRBJ2-7; 7 nucleotides match TRBD2. CDR1 and CDR2 (germline): LGHDT, YNNKEL (reference sequence). The J segment lost 0 bases and the V segment lost 4 bases, leaving 6 bases of the junction unmatched. The CDR3 extends over 15 amino acids. The CDR3 DNA is TGTGCCAGCAGCCTGTTGGGCGGGAGCTCCTACGAGCAGTACTTC. Protein sequence: CASSLLGGSSYEQYF.

This chain joins TRBV2 and TRBJ2-1; 7 bases line up with TRBD1. Germline values: CDR1 SNHLY, CDR2 FYNNEI. The CDR3 length is 13 residues. The V and J ends lost 8 bases and 3 bases, in that order; junction bases with no gene match: 4. The CDR3 bases are TGTGCCAGCTCCGGACAGGACTACAATGAGCAGTTCTTC. It is translated as CASSGQDYNEQFF.